One T cell receptor beta chain is described in this entry. The antigen is undetermined. These data originate in a study of blood T cells in healthy people across ages. Study results and limitations: Correlation between TCR beta diversity and naive T cell percentage was strong.

Trimming took 2 bases from V and 4 from J, leaving 14 bases between them. The CDR3 is 15 residues long. A second PCR, run for roughly 7 to 11 cycles, used a sample-barcoded 5' primer plus a J-beta primer mix. Each sample provided no less than 2.5 million CDR3-containing paired-end reads. TCRdb re-analysed the 5' RACE reads in MiXCR, keeping a single row per CDR3 protein. Among hundreds of thousands of distinct CDR3 sequences, just over 55% were seen once, and the ten largest hold more than 25%. This chain joins TRBV12-3 or TRBV12-4 and TRBJ1-2, with a weak D call TRBD1 (5 bases). This clonotype was obtained from a man aged 35-49 years in good health. Sequenced sample: blood. The CDR3 reads CASSLPRRGRYGYTF. CDR3 DNA: TGTGCCAGCAGTTTACCCAGAAGGGGCCGCTATGGCTACACCTTC.